This T cell receptor beta chain was found in a study of blood T cell repertoires in COVID-19. Study-level information: Sites across the United States, Italy and Spain contributed samples from acute and convalescent COVID-19. PBMCs, B-cell-depleted T cells, or T cells provided the cDNA or gDNA that made up the material.

This clone has a single count. Per the original data handling: By means of reference gene primer amplification, nucleated cell counts were estimated. Produced via immunoSEQ multiplex PCR; TCRdb's table is partial and in-frame only. V, J and clone size were drawn from that table, and D and trimming were deduced from the DNA. The table records roughly 190,000 clones, around 83% of them present only once. CDR1 is LNHDA, CDR2 SQIVND, per germline (reference sequence). This CDR3 has 15 amino acids. The J segment lost 7 bases and the V segment lost 11 bases, leaving 17 bases of the junction unmatched. The sequencing input was peripheral blood. The chain links TRBV19 to TRBJ1-5; 7 bases are shared with TRBD1. This clonotype was sampled from a man aged 45 to 65 with active or convalescent COVID-19. In DNA form, the CDR3 reads TGTGCCGGGGGCCAGGGCAGGGGGACGGGCCAGCCCCAGCATTTT. This translates into CAGGQGRGTGQPQHF.